The 7 T cell receptor beta chains below were found in one sample sequenced in a study of T-cell memory formation after mild COVID-19. TCRdb called the 5' RACE reads again in MiXCR, with one record for every CDR3 protein. The sample carries 150,000 to 200,000 distinct CDR3 sequences, about a fifth recorded once. Sequencing was performed on PBMCs or a T cell subset sorted from them (not recorded which). The receptors were sampled from a man between 18 and 35 years old who had mild COVID-19 (a few samples of this study predate the infection). Cell type and time point are not known.

This chain connects TRBV19 to TRBJ1-2; D is unclear. Trimming took off 2 bases at V and 0 bases at J, with 4 bases between the two ends. CDR3 length: 13 residues. The germline V gene encodes CDR1 LNHDA and CDR2 SQIVND (reference sequence). CDR3 in amino acids: CASSIPANYGYTF. In DNA, the CDR3 is TGTGCCAGTAGTATACCCGCTAACTATGGCTACACCTTC.

This clonotype was recorded once. The rearrangement uses TRBV9 and TRBJ2-3; D unresolved. The CDR3 is made up of 12 amino acids. V lost 3 bases and J lost 7, with 9 bases in between. The germline V gene has CDR1 SGDLS and CDR2 YYNGEE. As DNA, the CDR3 is TGTGCCAGCAGCGCCGGAGTCAATACGCAGTATTTT. Its translation: CASSAGVNTQYF. The full variable domain, its missing parts supplied by reference TRBV9 and TRBJ2-3, is DSGVTQTPKHLITATGQRVTLRCSPRSGDLSVYWYQQSLDQGLQFLIQYYNGEERAKGNILERFSAQQFPDLHSELNLSSLELGDSALYFCASSAGVNTQYFGPGTRLTVL.

This clonotype appeared a few times. This chain joins TRBV10-3 and TRBJ1-6; 10 bases map to TRBD1. The CDR3 length is 15 residues. Germline V gene sequence: CDR1 ENHRY, CDR2 SYGVKD. Trimming at V came to 6 bases and at J to 8 bases, leaving 7 bases not matched to a gene. The CDR3 here is CAIRVRDRGDSPLHF. CDR3 DNA: TGTGCCATCAGGGTCCGGGACAGGGGAGATTCACCCCTCCACTTT.

This clonotype was recorded a few times. The rearrangement uses TRBV6-1 and TRBJ2-7; D is perhaps TRBD2 (5 bases). The CDR3 has 13 amino acids. The V end lost 5 bases, the J end lost 9 bases, and 17 bases lay between the germline ends. The germline V gene has CDR1 MNHNS and CDR2 SASEGT. CDR3 region: CASSTQQAEGQYF. The CDR3 nucleotides are TGTGCCAGCAGTACTCAGCAGGCTGAGGGGCAGTACTTC.

This clonotype showed up just a few times. The chain couples TRBV25-1 to TRBJ1-2; no firm D call. V was clipped by 4 bases and J by 2 bases, with 8 bases between them. The length of the CDR3 is 13 residues. CDR1 is MGHDK and CDR2 is SYGVNS in the germline V gene. The CDR3 reads CASSVVGNYGYTF. In nucleotides, the CDR3 is TGTGCCAGCAGTGTGGTGGGGAACTATGGCTACACCTTC.

In this sample, this clonotype turned up once. The chain recombines TRBV6-5 with TRBJ1-2, with D hard to call. The CDR3 has 13 amino acids. Germline CDR1 reads MNHEY; CDR2 reads SVGAGI. V lost 7 bases and J 7 bases, leaving 16 bases between the germline ends. CDR3 in amino acids: CASNDPGGGGYTF. CDR3 bases: TGTGCCAGCAATGATCCGGGAGGAGGTGGCTACACCTTC.

The chain uses TRBV20-1 and TRBJ2-7, with D perhaps TRBD2 (5 bases). CDR3 length equals 12 residues. Germline CDR1 is DFQATT and CDR2 is SNEGSKA (reference sequence). In nucleotides, the CDR3 is TGCAGCACACTAGGGCCGTCCTACGAGCAGTACTTC. Translating it yields CSTLGPSYEQYF.